One T cell receptor beta chain is described in this entry. Its specificity is not known. The treatment denotes: oral pan-JAK inhibitor, 5-10 mg twice daily. The data were taken from a study of CD8+ T cells in alopecia areata. Study-level results: Besides other cells, scalp samples also yield sequences of resident alphabeta T cells from normal skin. Scalp and blood samples kept many expanded lesional clones throughout tofacitinib.

CDR1 and CDR2 (germline): GTSNPN, SVGIG (reference sequence). V dropped 2 bases and J dropped 3; count of bases not matched to a gene: 9. CDR3 size: 15 residues. Reverse transcription of extracted RNA yielded cDNA, which provided the sequencing template. Profiling relied on immunoSEQ multiplex PCR, and the TCRdb table lists in-frame clones only, not all of them. The table has about 220,000 clones, roughly 56% seen once; the top ten hold about 1.6%. This TCR derives from a human donor with alopecia areata. The input for sequencing was CD4+ T cells sorted from blood, taken at week 4, from a patient treated with tofacitinib. The gene calls are TRBV30 and TRBJ2-7; the match to TRBD1 covers 8 bases. The CDR3 is CAWSHKQGDHYEQYF. The CDR3 bases are TGTGCCTGGAGTCACAAACAGGGGGATCACTACGAGCAGTACTTC.